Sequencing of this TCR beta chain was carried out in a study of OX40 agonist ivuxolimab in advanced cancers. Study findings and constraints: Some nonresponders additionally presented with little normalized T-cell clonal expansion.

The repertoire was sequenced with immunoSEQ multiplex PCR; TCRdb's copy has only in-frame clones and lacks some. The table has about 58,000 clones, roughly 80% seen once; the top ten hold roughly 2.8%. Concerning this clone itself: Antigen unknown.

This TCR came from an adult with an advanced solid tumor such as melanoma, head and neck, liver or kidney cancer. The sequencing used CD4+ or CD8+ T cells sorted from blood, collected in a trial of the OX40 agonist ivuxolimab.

The DNA for the CDR3 is TGTGCCAGCACCTCAAAGACCTCACTGTTCTTC. Protein: CASTSKTSLFF. V gene TRBV6-1 combines with J gene TRBJ2-1; no clear D. Trimming removed 7 bases at V and 15 bases at J, with 16 bases between. The germline V gene encodes CDR1 MNHNS and CDR2 SASEGT. CDR3 size: 11 residues.